This is a list of T cell receptor beta chains from one sample in a study of blood T cells in healthy people across ages. TCRdb reanalysed the 5' RACE reads using MiXCR and keeps one entry per CDR3 protein. The table includes fewer than 2,000,000 distinct CDR3 sequences, around 36% detected once. The sample was blood. Receptor source: a woman in her thirties in good health. The CDR3 runs from the conserved cysteine through the conserved F or W. A D gene is named only where the DNA matches it firmly.

TRBV24-1,TRBJ2-3,NA,CATSDGLDTQYF
TRBV7-9,TRBJ2-7,NA,CASSPSRAGEQYF
TRBV6-1,TRBJ2-1,NA,CASSQYSDEQFF
TRBV30,TRBJ2-5,TRBD1,CAWKSWDRNEETQYF
TRBV27,TRBJ2-7,NA,CASSPTSHEQYF
TRBV10-3,NA,NA,CVISGAGKGSETQYF
TRBV9,TRBJ2-1,TRBD2,CASSVTSGYNEQFF
TRBV7-6,TRBJ1-1,TRBD1,CASLPDRTSVSTEAFF
TRBV7-8,TRBJ2-1,TRBD2,CASSLVVSGSISYNEQFF
TRBV20-1,TRBJ2-1,NA,CSAKKGSGAREQFF
TRBV6-5,TRBJ2-3,NA,CASSSLPSTDTQYF
TRBV2,TRBJ1-6,TRBD1,CASRGQTNNSPLHF
TRBV28,TRBJ2-7,NA,CASSGGQRLSYEQYF